Described below is a single T cell receptor beta chain sequence and its context. Germline CDR1 reads MNHEY; CDR2 reads SVGEGT. V lost 2 bases, J lost 3 bases, and 11 bases lay in between. The CDR3 loop spans 15 amino acids. This record comes from a study of blood T cell repertoires in COVID-19. Study context: COVID-19 samples collected from the United States, Italy and Spain covered acute and convalescent phases. The analysed material was cDNA or gDNA that came from T cells, B-cell-depleted T cells, or PBMCs.

As processed by the authors: Quantification of nucleated cells was approximated via reference gene primer amplification. Here immunoSEQ multiplex PCR was the method, and the copy in TCRdb shows in-frame clones only, minus some. The V and J calls and the clone size are those of that table, but D and trimming were determined from the DNA. This sample has some 140,000 clones, with over 75% found just once. Seattle-derived patients entered the study during active infection and were followed longitudinally. This receptor was identified in a man between 60 and 75 years old with COVID-19, enrolled during active disease. The chain recombines TRBV6-2 or TRBV6-3 with TRBJ2-4, with D perhaps TRBD2 (6 bases). The material sequenced was peripheral blood. The CDR3 sequence: CASSYGGANKNIQYF. DNA for the CDR3: TGTGCCAGCAGTTACGGCGGGGCGAACAAAAACATTCAGTACTTC.